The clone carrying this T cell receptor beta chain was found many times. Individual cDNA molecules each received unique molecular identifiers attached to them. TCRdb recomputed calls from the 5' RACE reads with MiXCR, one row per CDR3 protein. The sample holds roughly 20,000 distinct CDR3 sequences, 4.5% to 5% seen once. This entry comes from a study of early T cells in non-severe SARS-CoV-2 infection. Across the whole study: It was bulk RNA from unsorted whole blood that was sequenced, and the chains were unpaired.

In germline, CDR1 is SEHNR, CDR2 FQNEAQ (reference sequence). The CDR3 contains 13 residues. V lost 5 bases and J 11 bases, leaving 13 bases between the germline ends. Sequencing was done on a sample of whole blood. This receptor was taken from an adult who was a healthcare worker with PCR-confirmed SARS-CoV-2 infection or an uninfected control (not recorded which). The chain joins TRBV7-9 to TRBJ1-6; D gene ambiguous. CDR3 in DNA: TGTGCCAGCAGCAGCGGTAGTGCGGCACCCCTCCACTTT. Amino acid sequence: CASSSGSAAPLHF.